This T cell receptor beta chain was captured by sequencing in a study of blood T cell repertoires in COVID-19. At the level of the study: Spain, Italy and the United States supplied samples that represented acute and convalescent COVID-19. Nucleic acid was either cDNA or gDNA, and it came from T cells, B-cell-depleted T cells, or PBMCs.

CDR3 length: 13 amino acids. V was pared by 7 bases and J by 2 bases, with 11 bases between. CDR1 and CDR2 from the germline V gene are MDHEN and SYDVKM. As handled by the study authors: Reference gene primer amplification gave nucleated cell count estimates. TCRdb's copy holds only in-frame clones and misses some; the assay was immunoSEQ multiplex PCR. D and trimming come from the DNA, and the V and J calls and clone size come from that table. The sample contains about 120,000 clones, approximately 90% of which appear only once. The gene calls are TRBV28 and TRBJ1-1; D remains ambiguous. This clonotype originated in a woman of 80 years or more with acute or convalescent COVID-19. The sample taken for sequencing was peripheral blood. CDR3 sequence reads: CASIMSGNTEAFF. In DNA form, the CDR3 reads TGTGCCAGCATCATGTCGGGTAACACTGAAGCTTTCTTT.